This T cell receptor (beta chain) was observed in a study of blood T cell repertoires in COVID-19. Study details: Sample material is recorded as cDNA or gDNA derived from T cells, B-cell-depleted T cells, or PBMCs.

On this clone: This sample also contains other DNA sequences that code for the same CDR3.

Per the study methods: The assay estimated nucleated cells by amplifying reference gene primers. The protocol was immunoSEQ multiplex PCR, while the TCRdb copy is restricted to in-frame clones and leaves out a portion. V and J calls and clone size are as listed in that table; D and trimming were resolved from the DNA. Of 120,000 to 150,000 clones listed, about 84% are singletons. The CDR3 covers 15 residues. The V end was cut by 2 bases, the J end by 2 bases, with 10 bases between. Germline CDR1 SGHTA, CDR2 FQGNSA. This receptor was taken from a man between 60 and 75 years old with active or convalescent COVID-19. V is TRBV7-2 and J is TRBJ1-5; D not certain. What was sequenced was peripheral blood. The CDR3 protein is CASSLRGGGNQPQHF. The DNA of the CDR3 is TGTGCCAGCAGCTTACGGGGAGGAGGCAATCAGCCCCAGCATTTT.